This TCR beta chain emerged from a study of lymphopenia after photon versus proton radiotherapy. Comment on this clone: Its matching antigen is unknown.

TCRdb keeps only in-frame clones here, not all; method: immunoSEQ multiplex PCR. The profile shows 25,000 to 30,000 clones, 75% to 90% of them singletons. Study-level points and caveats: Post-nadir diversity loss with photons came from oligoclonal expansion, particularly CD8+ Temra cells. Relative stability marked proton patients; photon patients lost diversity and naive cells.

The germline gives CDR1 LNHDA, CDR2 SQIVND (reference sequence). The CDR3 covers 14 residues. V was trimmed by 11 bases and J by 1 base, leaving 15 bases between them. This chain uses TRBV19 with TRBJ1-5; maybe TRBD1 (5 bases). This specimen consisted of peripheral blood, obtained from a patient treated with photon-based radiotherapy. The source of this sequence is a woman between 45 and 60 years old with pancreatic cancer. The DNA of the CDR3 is TGTGCCGTCGCCCCGACAGCAAGCAATCAGCCCCAGCATTTT. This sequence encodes CAVAPTASNQPQHF.